Following are 28 T cell receptor beta chains from one sample sequenced in a study of regulatory T cells. These receptors' targets are unknown. General study findings and limits: Hydrophobic residues at CDR3 positions 6 and 7 were enriched in conventional CD4+ T cells of CD3G-deficient patients.

The PCR used 52 TRBV and 13 TRBJ primers. TCRdb's table, derived via immunoSEQ multiplex PCR, lists solely in-frame clones and lacks some. The table lists tens of thousands of clones, around nine tenths of them singletons, with 2.4% in the top ten. The sequencing input was conventional CD4+ T cells sorted from blood. The receptors stem from a person under 35 with CD3G deficiency.

The V gene is TRBV7-2, the J gene TRBJ2-5; no definite D call. The CDR3 loop spans 13 amino acids. The germline gives CDR1 SGHTA, CDR2 FQGNSA. V shed 1 base and J shed 0 bases, with 3 bases lying between them. The CDR3 nucleotides read TGTGCCAGCAGCTTAGGACACCAAGAGACCCAGTACTTC. Translating gives CASSLGHQETQYF.

The chain uses TRBV6-6 and TRBJ1-1; tentatively, D is TRBD1 (5 bases). V was clipped by 2 bases and J by 5 bases, with 12 bases between them. From germline, CDR1 is MNHNY and CDR2 SVGAGI (reference sequence). The CDR3 loop spans 14 amino acids. Here the CDR3 DNA reads TGTGCCAGCAGTTACAGGGGAGACGGAACTGAAGCTTTCTTT. This gives the protein CASSYRGDGTEAFF.

The gene calls are TRBV7-9 and TRBJ1-1; 8 bases line up with TRBD1. With V trimmed by 5 bases and J by 1 base, 12 bases remained unmatched. Germline V gene data show CDR1 as SEHNR and CDR2 as FQNEAQ (reference sequence). This CDR3 contains 17 residues. CDR3 region: CASSLNFGQGGNTEAFF. As DNA, the CDR3 is TGTGCCAGCAGCCTAAATTTCGGACAGGGAGGGAACACTGAAGCTTTCTTT.

This chain links TRBV7-2 with TRBJ2-2; possibly TRBD1 or TRBD2 for D (6 bases each). The CDR3 spans 15 residues. Trimming took off 0 bases at V and 5 bases at J, with 10 bases between the two ends. CDR1 and CDR2 from the germline V gene are SGHTA and FQGNSA. DNA of the CDR3: TGTGCCAGCAGCTTAGCAGGGGGGAAGACCGGGGAGCTGTTTTTT. Amino acid sequence: CASSLAGGKTGELFF.

This clone was seen a handful of times. V gene TRBV28 combines with J gene TRBJ2-7; tentatively, D is TRBD1 (5 bases). The CDR3 loop spans 11 amino acids. V was cut by 8 bases and J by 3 bases, with 8 bases left in between. Germline V gives CDR1 MDHEN, CDR2 SYDVKM. CDR3 coding DNA: TGTGCCAGCGGCGACAGCTACGAGCAGTACTTC. Translated, it gives CASGDSYEQYF.

For this clone: An end of the junction differs from the germline gene, which may be a read error. The rearrangement links TRBV7-2 to TRBJ2-6; 10 bases are shared with TRBD1. The CDR3 extends over 17 amino acids. Germline V lookup: CDR1 SGHTA, CDR2 FQGNSA. CDR3: CASSPGQGRSGANVLIF. CDR3 bases: TGTGCCAGCAGCCCGGGACAGGGGCGCTCTGGGGCCAACGTCCTGATTTTC. The full variable domain, completed using reference TRBV7-2 and TRBJ2-6, is GAGVSQSPSNKVTEKGKDVELRCDPISGHTALYWYRQSLGQGLEFLIYFQGNSAPDKSGLPSDRFSAERTGGSVSTLTIQRTQQEDSAVYLCASSPGQGRSGANVLIFGAGSRLTVL.

This chain links TRBV10-3 with TRBJ1-2; the D gene is possibly TRBD1 (5 bases). Trimming took off 4 bases at V and 7 bases at J, with 13 bases between the two ends. Germline V CDR1 and CDR2: ENHRY, SYGVKD. This CDR3 region has 13 residues. CDR3 in DNA: TGTGCCATCAGTGGGTTCCGGGACGGTGGCTACACCTTC. Residues: CAISGFRDGGYTF.

The chain has TRBV6-1 and TRBJ1-2; D not certain. Germline assignment: CDR1 MNHNS and CDR2 SASEGT. Trimming left V 6 bases short and J 4 bases short, with 9 bases between. The CDR3 consists of 12 residues. The CDR3 DNA follows: TGTGCCAGCAGCCCACGGGGCTATGGCTACACCTTC. It yields the protein CASSPRGYGYTF.

The genes are TRBV5-1 and TRBJ1-2; possibly TRBD1 for D (5 bases). CDR3 length: 15 residues. The ends were cut back, 0 bases at V and 6 bases at J, with 15 bases in the middle. Germline V gene sequence: CDR1 SGHRS, CDR2 YFSETQ. In nucleotides, the CDR3 is TGCGCCAGCAGCTTGGACCCCGGGGCCGCACATGGCTACACCTTC. This translates into CASSLDPGAAHGYTF.

The V call is TRBV27, the J call TRBJ1-1, with D unresolved. V was pared by 5 bases and J by 0 bases, with 13 bases between. This CDR3 spans 15 amino acids. Germline assignment: CDR1 MNHEY and CDR2 SMNVEV (reference sequence). The CDR3 loop reads CASSRWGDLNTEAFF. The CDR3 nucleotides are TGTGCCAGCAGTAGATGGGGAGACCTGAACACTGAAGCTTTCTTT.

This chain links TRBV6-1 with TRBJ2-7; 9 positions match TRBD1. CDR3 length equals 13 residues. CDR1 and CDR2 from the germline V gene are MNHNS and SASEGT. V was clipped by 4 bases and J by 4 bases; unmatched bases: 2. The CDR3 region is CASSGDRDYEQYF. In DNA, the CDR3 is TGTGCCAGCAGTGGGGACAGGGATTACGAGCAGTACTTC.

The chain links TRBV5-3 to TRBJ2-1; D perhaps matches TRBD2 (7 bases). TRBV5-3 counts as an open reading frame of uncertain function. Trimming left V 5 bases short and J 5 bases short, with 17 bases between. CDR3 size: 15 residues. Here the CDR3 reads CARSPPRGGDNEQFF. In nucleotides, the CDR3 is TGTGCCAGAAGTCCCCCGAGGGGGGGAGACAATGAGCAGTTCTTC.

This chain joins TRBV6-5 and TRBJ2-6; D not certain. The length of the CDR3 is 13 residues. V lost 6 bases, J lost 6 bases, and 9 bases lay in between. The germline V gene encodes CDR1 MNHEY and CDR2 SVGAGI. The CDR3 bases are TGTGCCAGCAGCCAAAATAAGGCCAACGTCCTGACTTTC. It translates to CASSQNKANVLTF.

The chain recombines TRBV6-5 with TRBJ2-5; TRBD1 matches 7 bases. Germline V gene sequence: CDR1 MNHEY, CDR2 SVGAGI. The CDR3 is 13 amino acids. After removal of 5 bases from V and 4 bases from J, the junction contained 4 bases not matched to a gene. In nucleotides, the CDR3 is TGTGCCAGCAGTAGGACAGGTGTAGAGACCCAGTACTTC. This encodes CASSRTGVETQYF.

The chain is built from TRBV6-1 and TRBJ2-7; tentative D call: TRBD2 (5 bases). Germline values: CDR1 MNHNS, CDR2 SASEGT. Trimming pared 5 bases from V and 6 bases from J, leaving 17 bases between. CDR3 length equals 14 residues. The CDR3 DNA follows: TGTGCCAGCAGTTCCGTCGTGGGAGTCGGCGAGCAGTACTTC. Translating it yields CASSSVVGVGEQYF.

The chain is built from TRBV6-6 and TRBJ1-2, with 7 bases aligning to TRBD1. The CDR3 is 14 amino acids. The germline V gene encodes CDR1 MNHNY and CDR2 SVGAGI (reference sequence). Trimming at V came to 5 bases and at J to 2 bases, leaving 5 bases not matched to a gene. CDR3 region: CASSTTGTNYGYTF. The CDR3 coding sequence is TGTGCCAGCAGTACGACAGGGACCAACTATGGCTACACCTTC.

A few counts support this clone. The CDR3 nucleotides are TGTGCCAGCAGAGGACAGGGGTATTCACCCCTCCACTTT. It is translated as CASRGQGYSPLHF. This sequence joins TRBV6-1 and TRBJ1-6, with 9 bases fitting TRBD1. J gave up 8 bases and V 6 bases, and 2 bases lay outside the gene matches. Per germline, CDR1 MNHNS and CDR2 SASEGT. CDR3 size: 13 residues.

The CDR3 reads CASSLRGGFYEQYF. As DNA, the CDR3 is TGTGCCAGCAGTCTCAGGGGGGGTTTCTACGAGCAGTACTTC. This chain connects TRBV6-1 to TRBJ2-7; D may be TRBD1 or TRBD2 (7 bases each). The V end was cut by 5 bases, the J end by 3 bases, with 14 bases between. In germline, CDR1 is MNHNS, CDR2 SASEGT. The CDR3 is 14 residues long.

This clone was counted a single time. The CDR3, as DNA: TGTGCCATCAGTGAGGGGGAGACAGTCTATGGCTACACCTTC. Amino acids: CAISEGETVYGYTF. V gene TRBV10-3 combines with J gene TRBJ1-2; the D gene is possibly TRBD1 (5 bases). V lost 2 bases and J 4 bases, leaving 11 bases between the germline ends. CDR3 length: 14 amino acids. The germline gives CDR1 ENHRY, CDR2 SYGVKD.

The genes are TRBV28 and TRBJ2-3; D assignment may be TRBD1 or TRBD2 (5 bases each). The CDR3 consists of 13 residues. Trimming removed 7 bases at V and 3 bases at J, with 11 bases between. Germline V gene lookup returns CDR1 MDHEN and CDR2 SYDVKM. The CDR3 reads CASNEGRTDTQYF. CDR3 sequence (DNA): TGTGCCAGCAATGAGGGGCGTACAGATACGCAGTATTTT.

This clone was seen once. This chain uses TRBV5-1 with TRBJ2-2; TRBD1 matches 10 bases. Germline V gene data show CDR1 as SGHRS and CDR2 as YFSETQ. This CDR3 has 16 amino acids. J lost 1 base, V lost 4 bases, and 4 bases had no gene match. For the CDR3, the DNA is TGCGCCAGCAGCCCGGGGACAGGGGTGAACACCGGGGAGCTGTTTTTT. Protein: CASSPGTGVNTGELFF.

This rearrangement joins TRBV7-9 to TRBJ2-5; 8 bases fit TRBD1. The J call is uncertain, as TRBJ2-7 better fits the DNA end. CDR1 is SEHNR, CDR2 FQNEAQ, per germline (reference sequence). The CDR3 sequence is 14 residues long. The CDR3 protein is CASSSRQGPYEQYF. The CDR3 region has the DNA TGTGCCAGCAGCTCAAGACAGGGGCCCTACGAGCAGTACTTC.

This chain joins TRBV27 and TRBJ1-1; no reliable D call. The germline gives CDR1 MNHEY, CDR2 SMNVEV (reference sequence). The CDR3 length is 13 residues. Trimming left V 6 bases short and J 1 base short, with 9 bases between. CDR3 nucleotide sequence: TGTGCCAGCAGCCGAGACCCGAACACTGAAGCTTTCTTT. It encodes CASSRDPNTEAFF.

This clone was seen a handful of times. The chain combines TRBV11-3 with TRBJ2-6, with unresolved D. Per germline, CDR1 SGHNT and CDR2 YENEEA. The CDR3 is 15 residues long. With 4 bases removed from V and 5 bases from J, the gap between germline ends came to 12 bases. The CDR3 coding sequence is TGTGCCAGCAGCTCAGGCCCGGGCAGGGCCAACGTCCTGACTTTC. This codes for CASSSGPGRANVLTF.

The V and J genes are TRBV23-1 and TRBJ1-5; D remains ambiguous. TRBV23-1 is labeled an ORF, and its function is uncertain. The CDR3 covers 18 residues. V was cut by 0 bases and J by 5 bases, with 20 bases left in between. The CDR3 reads CASSQSQMKRAGYQPQHF. In DNA, the CDR3 is TGCGCCAGCAGTCAATCTCAGATGAAACGGGCAGGCTATCAGCCCCAGCATTTT.

The chain couples TRBV7-9 to TRBJ2-1; tentatively, D is TRBD1 or TRBD2 (5 bases each). Germline CDR1 and CDR2: SEHNR and FQNEAQ (reference sequence). This CDR3 region has 14 residues. V lost 2 bases and J lost 9, with 14 bases in between. CDR3 amino acids: CASSLNFRGAEQFF. CDR3 bases: TGTGCCAGCAGCTTAAATTTTAGGGGAGCTGAGCAGTTCTTC. The full variable domain, completed using reference TRBV7-9 and TRBJ2-1, is DTGVSQNPRHKITKRGQNVTFRCDPISEHNRLYWYRQTLGQGPEFLTYFQNEAQLEKSRLLSDRFSAERPKGSFSTLEIQRTEQGDSAMYLCASSLNFRGAEQFFGPGTRLTVL.

This chain uses TRBV21-1 with TRBJ2-5; TRBD2 is taken as the D call from the table, unchecked against the DNA. TRBV21-1 is given as a pseudogene. The CDR3 totals 15 residues. The CDR3 nucleotides are TGTGCCAGCAGCAAAACGGGGGGGGATCAGGAGACCCAGTACTTC. Its translation: CASSKTGGDQETQYF.

V usage is TRBV5-1 and J usage is TRBJ2-2; 10 bases fit TRBD1. J was trimmed by 7 bases and V by 0 bases; bases with no gene match: 3. The CDR3 extends over 15 amino acids. Germline values: CDR1 SGHRS, CDR2 YFSETQ. The CDR3 here is CASSLVTGGHGELFF. The CDR3 nucleotides read TGCGCCAGCAGCTTGGTGACAGGGGGCCACGGGGAGCTGTTTTTT.